The T cell receptor beta chain under discussion was sequenced for a study of T-cell reconstitution after alpha-beta-depleted transplantation in children. Losses at the gene ends were 3 bases for V and 0 bases for J; bases not matched to a gene: 4. The CDR3 sequence is 15 residues long. CDR1 and CDR2 from the germline V gene are SGHRS and YFSETQ. Preparation of the TCRbeta library involved a method that used unique molecular identifiers. In TCRdb, the PCR reads were re-called with MiXCR into one record per CDR3 protein. The repertoire holds about 400,000 distinct CDR3 sequences, with less than 15% as singletons.

The source was PBMCs, collected from the stem cell graft. This TCR came from a human donor who donated a stem cell graft to a child with Fanconi anemia. The gene calls are TRBV5-1 and TRBJ1-1; 8 positions match TRBD1. Written as DNA, the CDR3 is TGCGCCAGCAGCTATGGACAGGGACTGAACACTGAAGCTTTCTTT. Translation gives CASSYGQGLNTEAFF.